This T cell receptor beta chain was obtained from a study of blood T cell repertoires in COVID-19 (dated by TCRdb to the early 2020s). Regarding the study in general: Collaborator samples came from the United States, Italy and Spain and covered acute and convalescent phases of COVID-19. The prospective study material was composed of cDNA or gDNA derived from T cells, B-cell-depleted T cells, or PBMCs. The dataset comprised deeply sampled blood TCRbeta repertoires from subjects exposed to, actively infected with, or recovered from COVID-19. The repertoires were made available in a free public database intended to serve as a resource for research on the immune response to SARS-CoV-2. Samples came from the ongoing ImmuneRACE study (first 160 participants) plus 1,254 subjects from 6 global collaborators. Sample metadata almost always included a de-identified subject ID, COVID-19 status, age in years and sex. Where HLA class I and class II types were available, the types were taken from metadata supplied by the sample provider, not from assay-based typing.

Collaborating institutions collected whole blood in K2EDTA tubes following their own protocols. For TCRbeta analysis, collaborators shipped samples in one of three forms: frozen whole blood, isolated PBMCs, or DNA extracted from either of those sample types. The immunoSEQ Assay, a bias-controlled multiplex PCR, was used to amplify TCRbeta CDR3 regions from genomic DNA. The authors' analysis ran thus. The number of nucleated cells in each sample was estimated by amplification of reference gene primers within the assay. To quantify the absolute abundance of each unique TCRbeta CDR3 rearrangement, sequence reads were collapsed and filtered. For each sample, productive Simpson clonality was calculated as the square root of Simpson's diversity index across productive rearrangements. TCRdb re-hosts the immuneACCESS table, in-frame sequences only. Its copies lack some clones; in the studies checked, an unresolved V gene accounts for under half of them, and the cause for the rest is not known. That table supplies the V and J calls and clone size; D and trimming were determined from the DNA. This sample lists 65,000 to 80,000 clones; roughly nine tenths were detected once. The top ten constitute about a sixth of the sample.

Remarks on this clone: The target of this receptor is not known. Base qualities are missing; no much larger clone stands one base away.

Results and caveats for the whole study, not just this receptor: The amount of clinical and demographic metadata varied by source and participant and was provided uncurated.

The sequence derives from a man aged 80 or over in a cohort sampled during active COVID-19. Material: peripheral blood.

The nucleotides are TGTGCCAGCAGTTACTCTAAGAGTATAAATCAGCCCCAGCATTTT. This yields the protein CASSYSKSINQPQHF. The chain is encoded by TRBV6-5 joined to TRBJ1-5; no D segment can be confidently identified. CDR1 and CDR2, looked up from the germline V gene, are MNHEY and SVGAGI. The CDR3 contains 15 residues, cysteine and phenylalanine counted. The CDR3 DNA has 45 bases and is translated from base 1. The V and J ends are trimmed by 0 bases and 4 bases, leaving 10 bases between them.